The source of this TCR beta chain is a study of T cell responses to AZD1222 COVID-19 vaccine. With regard to this clone: As yet, its antigen is unknown.

Clones were read by immunoSEQ multiplex PCR, and TCRdb kept only the in-frame ones, dropping some. The data show 100,000 to 150,000 clones, with about 90% seen just once and around 20% held by the top ten. Study-wide findings and caveats: Within unmutated variant regions lay the reported targets of nearly half of spike-specific TCRs. A mostly white British donor set with more females was recruited, and clonal diversity was possibly underestimated. The CD4 TCRs associated with vaccination extended across spike and predominated at 160-218 and 743-854. After the peak T cell response, and only then, were repertoires sampled.

V dropped 5 bases and J dropped 7; count of bases not matched to a gene: 5. The CDR3 has 15 residues. CDR1 and CDR2 (germline): MNHEY, SVGAGI. The J gene is TRBJ2-1, the V gene TRBV6-5; 13 bases line up with TRBD2. The receptor comes from an adult in good health. The sample was peripheral blood, taken on day 0 of MenACWY control vaccination. The CDR3 region is CASSRLAGGGNEQFF. CDR3 in DNA: TGTGCCAGCAGTAGACTAGCGGGAGGTGGTAATGAGCAGTTCTTC.